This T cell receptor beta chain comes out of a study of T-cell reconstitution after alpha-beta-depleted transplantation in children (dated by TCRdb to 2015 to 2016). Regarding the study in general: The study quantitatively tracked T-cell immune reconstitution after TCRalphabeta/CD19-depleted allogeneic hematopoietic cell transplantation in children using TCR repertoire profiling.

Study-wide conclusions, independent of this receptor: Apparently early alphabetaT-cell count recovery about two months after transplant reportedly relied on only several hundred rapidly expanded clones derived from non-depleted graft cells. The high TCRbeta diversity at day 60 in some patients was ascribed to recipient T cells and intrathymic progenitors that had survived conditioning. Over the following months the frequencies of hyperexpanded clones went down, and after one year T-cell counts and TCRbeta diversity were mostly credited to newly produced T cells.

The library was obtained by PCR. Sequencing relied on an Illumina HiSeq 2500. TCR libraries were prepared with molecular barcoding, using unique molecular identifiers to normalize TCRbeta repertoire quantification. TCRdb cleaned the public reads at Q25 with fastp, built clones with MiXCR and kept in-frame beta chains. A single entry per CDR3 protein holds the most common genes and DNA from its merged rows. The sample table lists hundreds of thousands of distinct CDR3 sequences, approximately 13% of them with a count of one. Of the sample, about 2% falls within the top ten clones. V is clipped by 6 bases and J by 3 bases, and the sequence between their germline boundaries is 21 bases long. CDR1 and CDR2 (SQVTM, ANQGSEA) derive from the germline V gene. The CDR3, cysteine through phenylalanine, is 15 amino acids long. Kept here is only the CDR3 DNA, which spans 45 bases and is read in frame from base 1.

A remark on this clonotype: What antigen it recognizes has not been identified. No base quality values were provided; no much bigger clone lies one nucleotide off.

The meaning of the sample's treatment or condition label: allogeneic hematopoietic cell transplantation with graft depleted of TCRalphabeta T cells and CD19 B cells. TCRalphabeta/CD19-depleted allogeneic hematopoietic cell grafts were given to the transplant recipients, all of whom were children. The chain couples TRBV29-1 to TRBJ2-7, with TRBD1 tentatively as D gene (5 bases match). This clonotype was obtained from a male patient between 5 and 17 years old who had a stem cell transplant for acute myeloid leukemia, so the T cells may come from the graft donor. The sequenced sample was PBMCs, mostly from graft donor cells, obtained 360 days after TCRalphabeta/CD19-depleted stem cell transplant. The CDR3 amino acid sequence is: CSVSVGRLTVYEQYF. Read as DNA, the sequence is TGCAGCGTATCGGTGGGTCGGCTGACAGTCTACGAGCAGTACTTC.